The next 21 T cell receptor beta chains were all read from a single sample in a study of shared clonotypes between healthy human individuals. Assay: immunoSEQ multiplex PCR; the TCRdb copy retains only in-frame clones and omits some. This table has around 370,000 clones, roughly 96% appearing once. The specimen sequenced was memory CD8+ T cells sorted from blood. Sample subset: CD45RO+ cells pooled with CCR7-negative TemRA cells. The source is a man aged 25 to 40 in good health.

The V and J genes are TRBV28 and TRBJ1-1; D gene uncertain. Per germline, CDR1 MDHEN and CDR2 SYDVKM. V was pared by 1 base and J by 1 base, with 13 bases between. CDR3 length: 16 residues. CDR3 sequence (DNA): TGTGCCAGCAGTTTATTGTACGGCAGGCAGAACACTGAAGCTTTCTTT. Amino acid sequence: CASSLLYGRQNTEAFF.

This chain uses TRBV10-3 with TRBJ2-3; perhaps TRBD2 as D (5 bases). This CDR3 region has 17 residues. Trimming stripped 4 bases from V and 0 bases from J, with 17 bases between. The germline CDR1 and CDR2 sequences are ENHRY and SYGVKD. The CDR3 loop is CAISGGSRRTSTDTQYF. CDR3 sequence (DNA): TGTGCCATCAGTGGTGGGAGTCGGCGGACTAGCACAGATACGCAGTATTTT.

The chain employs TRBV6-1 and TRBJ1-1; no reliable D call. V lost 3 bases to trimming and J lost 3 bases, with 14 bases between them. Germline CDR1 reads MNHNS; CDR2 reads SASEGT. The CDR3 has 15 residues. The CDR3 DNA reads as TGTGCCAGCAGTGATAGTTTGGGTAGGTACACTGAAGCTTTCTTT. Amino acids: CASSDSLGRYTEAFF.

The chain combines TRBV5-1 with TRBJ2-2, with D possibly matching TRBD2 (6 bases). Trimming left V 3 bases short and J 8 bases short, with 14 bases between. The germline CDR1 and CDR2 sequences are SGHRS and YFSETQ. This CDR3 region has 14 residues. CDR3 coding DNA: TGCGCCAGCAGCTCACGGGACTTGTCGGGGGAGCTGTTTTTT. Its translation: CASSSRDLSGELFF.

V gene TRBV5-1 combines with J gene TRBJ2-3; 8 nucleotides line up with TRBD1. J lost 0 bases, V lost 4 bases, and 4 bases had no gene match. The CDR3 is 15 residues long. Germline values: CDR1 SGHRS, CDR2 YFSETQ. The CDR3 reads CASSGQGHSTDTQYF. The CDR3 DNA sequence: TGCGCCAGCAGCGGACAGGGACATAGCACAGATACGCAGTATTTT. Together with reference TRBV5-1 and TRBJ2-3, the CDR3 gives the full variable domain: KAGVTQTPRYLIKTRGQQVTLSCSPISGHRSVSWYQQTPGQGLQFLFEYFSETQRNKGNFPGRFSGRQFSNSRSEMNVSTLELGDSALYLCASSGQGHSTDTQYFGPGTRLTVL.

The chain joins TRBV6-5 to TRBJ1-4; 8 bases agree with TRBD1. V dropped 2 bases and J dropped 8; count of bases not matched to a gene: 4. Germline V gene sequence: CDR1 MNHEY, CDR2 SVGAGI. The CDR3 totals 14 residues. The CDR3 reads CASSYQGASEKLFF. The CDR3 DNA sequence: TGTGCCAGCAGTTACCAGGGGGCTTCCGAAAAACTGTTTTTT.

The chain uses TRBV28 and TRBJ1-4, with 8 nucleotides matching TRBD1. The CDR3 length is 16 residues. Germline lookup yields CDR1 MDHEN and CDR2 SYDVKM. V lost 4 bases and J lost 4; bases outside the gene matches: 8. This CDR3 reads CASSSIRDRLNEKLFF. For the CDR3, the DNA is TGTGCCAGCAGTTCCATCCGGGACAGGCTTAATGAAAAACTGTTTTTT.

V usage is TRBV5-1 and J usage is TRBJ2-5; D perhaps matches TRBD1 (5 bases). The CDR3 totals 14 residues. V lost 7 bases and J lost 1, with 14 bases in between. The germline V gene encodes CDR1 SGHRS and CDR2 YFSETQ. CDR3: CASRLGRGQETQYF. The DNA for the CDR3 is TGCGCCAGCCGCCTGGGTAGGGGCCAAGAGACCCAGTACTTC. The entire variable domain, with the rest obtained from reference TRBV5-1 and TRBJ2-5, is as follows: KAGVTQTPRYLIKTRGQQVTLSCSPISGHRSVSWYQQTPGQGLQFLFEYFSETQRNKGNFPGRFSGRQFSNSRSEMNVSTLELGDSALYLCASRLGRGQETQYFGPGTRLLVL.

As DNA, the CDR3 is TGCAGCGTTAGGTCAGGCGCAGATACGCAGTATTTT. It specifies CSVRSGADTQYF. The chain recombines TRBV29-1 with TRBJ2-3, with D unresolved. CDR3 size: 12 residues. Trimming took off 5 bases at V and 4 bases at J, with 10 bases between the two ends. Germline V gene lookup returns CDR1 SQVTM and CDR2 ANQGSEA.

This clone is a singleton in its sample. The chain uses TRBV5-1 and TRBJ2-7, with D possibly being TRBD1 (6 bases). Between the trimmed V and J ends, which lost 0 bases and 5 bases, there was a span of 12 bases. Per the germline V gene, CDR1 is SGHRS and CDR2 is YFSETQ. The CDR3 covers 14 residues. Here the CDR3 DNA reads TGCGCCAGCAGCTTGGTCAGGGGCCAGGACGAGCAGTACTTC. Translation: CASSLVRGQDEQYF.

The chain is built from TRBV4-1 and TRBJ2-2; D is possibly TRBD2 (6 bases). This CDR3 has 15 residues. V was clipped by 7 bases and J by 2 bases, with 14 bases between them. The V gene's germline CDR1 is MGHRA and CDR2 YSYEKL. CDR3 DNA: TGCGCCAGCAAGAGGGCGGGATTAAACACCGGGGAGCTGTTTTTT. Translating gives CASKRAGLNTGELFF.

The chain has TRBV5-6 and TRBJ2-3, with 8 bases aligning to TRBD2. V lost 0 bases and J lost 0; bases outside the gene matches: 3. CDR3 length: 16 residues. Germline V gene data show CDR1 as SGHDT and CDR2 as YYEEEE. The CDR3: CASSLGLATSTDTQYF. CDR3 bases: TGTGCCAGCAGCTTGGGACTAGCGACTAGCACAGATACGCAGTATTTT. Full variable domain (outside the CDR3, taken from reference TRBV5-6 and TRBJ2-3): DAGVTQSPTHLIKTRGQQVTLRCSPKSGHDTVSWYQQALGQGPQFIFQYYEEEERQRGNFPDRFSGHQFPNYSSELNVNALLLGDSALYLCASSLGLATSTDTQYFGPGTRLTVL.

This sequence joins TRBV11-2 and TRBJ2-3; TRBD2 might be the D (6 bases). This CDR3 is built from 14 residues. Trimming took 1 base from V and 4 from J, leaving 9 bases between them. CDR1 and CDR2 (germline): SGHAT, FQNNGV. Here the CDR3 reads CASSLGPGADTQYF. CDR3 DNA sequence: TGTGCCAGCAGCTTAGGGCCGGGAGCAGATACGCAGTATTTT.

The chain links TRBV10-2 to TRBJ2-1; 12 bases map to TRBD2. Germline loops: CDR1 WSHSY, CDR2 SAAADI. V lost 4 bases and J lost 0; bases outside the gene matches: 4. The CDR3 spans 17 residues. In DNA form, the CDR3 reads TGCGCCAGCAGTGGGGCTAGCGGGAGGGTCTCCTACAATGAGCAGTTCTTC. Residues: CASSGASGRVSYNEQFF.

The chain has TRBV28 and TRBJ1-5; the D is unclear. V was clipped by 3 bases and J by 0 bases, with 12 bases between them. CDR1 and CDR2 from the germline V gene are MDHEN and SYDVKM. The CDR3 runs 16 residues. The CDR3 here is CASSFDLLYSNQPQHF. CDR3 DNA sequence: TGTGCCAGCAGTTTTGACCTCCTTTATAGCAATCAGCCCCAGCATTTT.

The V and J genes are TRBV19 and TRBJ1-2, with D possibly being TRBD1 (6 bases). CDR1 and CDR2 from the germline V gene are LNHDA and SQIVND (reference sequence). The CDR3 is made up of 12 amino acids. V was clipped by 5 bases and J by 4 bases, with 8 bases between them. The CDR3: CASSQGGYGYTF. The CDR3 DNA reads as TGTGCCAGTAGTCAAGGGGGCTATGGCTACACCTTC.

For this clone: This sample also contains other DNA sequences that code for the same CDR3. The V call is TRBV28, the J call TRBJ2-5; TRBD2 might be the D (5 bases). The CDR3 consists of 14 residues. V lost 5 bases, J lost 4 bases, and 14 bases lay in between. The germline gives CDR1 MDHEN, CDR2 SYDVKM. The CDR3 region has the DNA TGTGCCAGCAGTCCCCGACTGGCGGGAGAGACCCAGTACTTC. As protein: CASSPRLAGETQYF.

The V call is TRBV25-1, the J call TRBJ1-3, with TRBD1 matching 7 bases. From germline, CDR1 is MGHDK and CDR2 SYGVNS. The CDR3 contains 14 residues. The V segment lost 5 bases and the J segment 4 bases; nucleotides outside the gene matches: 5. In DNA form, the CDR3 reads TGTGCCAGCAGTCTGACAGGGAACGGAAACACCATATATTTT. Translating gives CASSLTGNGNTIYF.

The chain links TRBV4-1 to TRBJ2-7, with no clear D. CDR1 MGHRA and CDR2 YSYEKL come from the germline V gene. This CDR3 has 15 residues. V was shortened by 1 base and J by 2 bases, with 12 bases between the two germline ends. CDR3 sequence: CASSQVMTGPYEQYF. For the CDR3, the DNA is TGCGCCAGCAGCCAAGTAATGACCGGTCCCTACGAGCAGTACTTC.

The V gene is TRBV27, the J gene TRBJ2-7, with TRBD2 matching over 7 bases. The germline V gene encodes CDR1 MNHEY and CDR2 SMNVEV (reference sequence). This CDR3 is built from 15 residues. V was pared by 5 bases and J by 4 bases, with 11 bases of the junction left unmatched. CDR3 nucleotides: TGTGCCAGCAGTCCATGGGGAGGGACGGGGTACGAGCAGTACTTC. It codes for CASSPWGGTGYEQYF.

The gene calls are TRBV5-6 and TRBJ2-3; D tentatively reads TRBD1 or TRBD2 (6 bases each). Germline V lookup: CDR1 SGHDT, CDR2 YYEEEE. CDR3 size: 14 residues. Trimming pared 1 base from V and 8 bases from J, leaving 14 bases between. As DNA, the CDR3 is TGTGCCAGCAGCTTGTTACAGGGAGCGGGTACGCAGTATTTT. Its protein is CASSLLQGAGTQYF. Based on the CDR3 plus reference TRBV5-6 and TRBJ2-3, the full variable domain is DAGVTQSPTHLIKTRGQQVTLRCSPKSGHDTVSWYQQALGQGPQFIFQYYEEEERQRGNFPDRFSGHQFPNYSSELNVNALLLGDSALYLCASSLLQGAGTQYFGPGTRLTVL.